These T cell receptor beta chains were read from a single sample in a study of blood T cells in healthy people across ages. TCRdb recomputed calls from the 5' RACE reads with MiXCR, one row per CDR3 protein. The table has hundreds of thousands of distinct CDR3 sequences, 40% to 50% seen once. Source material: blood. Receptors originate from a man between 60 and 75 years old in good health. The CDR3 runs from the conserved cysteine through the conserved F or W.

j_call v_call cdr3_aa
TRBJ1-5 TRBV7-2 CASSPRQANQPQHF
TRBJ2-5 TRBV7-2 CASSQGLLAGGKETQYF
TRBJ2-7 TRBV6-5 CASREQGGEQYF
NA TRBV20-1 CSASSQANEQYF
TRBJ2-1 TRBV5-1 CASSQGTSGYYNEQFF
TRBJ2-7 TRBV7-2 CASSLTGQIYEQYF
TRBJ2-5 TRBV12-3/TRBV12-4 CASSFGQLYQEAQYF
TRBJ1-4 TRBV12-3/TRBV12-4 CASSLADRGEKLFF
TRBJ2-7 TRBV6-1 CASSDPLDRYYEQYF
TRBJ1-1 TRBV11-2 CASSLEQYTEAFF
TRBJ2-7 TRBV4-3 CASSQGRAGTYEQYF
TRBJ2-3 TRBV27 CASSLQGLALTQYF
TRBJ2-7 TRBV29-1 CSVEGTSNYEQYF
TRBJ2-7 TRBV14 CASSTRGIKEPQYF
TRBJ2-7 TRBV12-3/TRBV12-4 CASSLGKGGRYEQYF
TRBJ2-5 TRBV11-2 CASSLSGRPGGEQYF
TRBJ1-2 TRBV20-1 CSARDHAGYGYTF
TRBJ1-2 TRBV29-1 CSVDVQVYGGYTF
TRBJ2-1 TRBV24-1 CATSEGRSNEQFF
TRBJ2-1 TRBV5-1 CASSLERGGSNEQFF
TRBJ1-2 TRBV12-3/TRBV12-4 CASSSWVDKQGSYGYTF
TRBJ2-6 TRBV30 CAWSRLIRDTQISGANVLTF
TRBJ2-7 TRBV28 CASRMTGTIYEQYF
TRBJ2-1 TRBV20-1 CSARGLAGNYNEQFF
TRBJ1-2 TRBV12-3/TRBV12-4 CASSSRDSGGYGYTF
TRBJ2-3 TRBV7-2 CASSLMRADTQYF
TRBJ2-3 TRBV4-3 CASSQEPAGTDTQYF
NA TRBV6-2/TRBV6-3 CASSYDGLVEGEQYF
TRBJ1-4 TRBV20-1 CSARAPGVPNEKLFF